What follows describes a single T cell receptor (beta chain). Within the sample, other DNA sequences also encode this same CDR3. The data belong to a study of shared clonotypes between healthy human individuals. Trimming pared 3 bases from V and 3 bases from J, leaving 8 bases between. Germline CDR1 and CDR2: SEHNR and FQNEAQ (reference sequence). CDR3 size: 13 residues. Only in-frame clones appear in the TCRdb table, and some are missing; sequencing was by immunoSEQ multiplex PCR. The sample lists about 1.1 million clones; 70% to 80% were seen once. The rearrangement links TRBV7-9 to TRBJ1-1; D is unresolved. This clonotype was obtained from a man younger than 30 in good health. Some clones in this sample may be carry-over from other donors' samples. Sequenced: memory CD4+ T cells from PBMCs. Subset given: CD45RA-negative fraction. CDR3 sequence (DNA): TGTGCCAGCAGCTTCACCCGGGACACTGAAGCTTTCTTT. Its protein is CASSFTRDTEAFF. Based on the CDR3 plus reference TRBV7-9 and TRBJ1-1, the full variable domain is DTGVSQNPRHKITKRGQNVTFRCDPISEHNRLYWYRQTLGQGPEFLTYFQNEAQLEKSRLLSDRFSAERPKGSFSTLEIQRTEQGDSAMYLCASSFTRDTEAFFGQGTRLTVV.